The 13 T cell receptor beta chains below were found in one sample sequenced in a study of graft-versus-host responses after intestinal transplantation. These receptors' targets are unknown. Only in-frame clones appear in the TCRdb table, and some are missing; sequencing was by immunoSEQ multiplex PCR. The sample lists over 80,000 clones, under 95% occurring once. Material: unstimulated CD8+ T cells sorted from spleen or lymph node cells, obtained before transplant. These receptors were taken from a human donor who was the organ donor for an intestinal transplant.

The chain couples TRBV5-1 to TRBJ2-7; TRBD1 matches at 9 bases. V was clipped by 3 bases and J by 5 bases; unmatched bases: 6. The CDR3 is 14 residues long. The germline V gene has CDR1 SGHRS and CDR2 YFSETQ. CDR3 in DNA: TGCGCCAGCAGCTCCTGGACAGGGGACCACGAGCAGTACTTC. Amino acid sequence: CASSSWTGDHEQYF.

This rearrangement joins TRBV7-9 to TRBJ1-2; 7 bases line up with TRBD1. The V segment lost 5 bases and the J segment 5 bases; nucleotides outside the gene matches: 8. The CDR3 consists of 14 residues. Germline V CDR1 and CDR2: SEHNR, FQNEAQ (reference sequence). Written as DNA, the CDR3 is TGTGCCAGCAGCGCGACAGGGAAAGATTATGGCTACACCTTC. Amino acid sequence: CASSATGKDYGYTF.

This clone was recorded only once. This rearrangement joins TRBV5-1 to TRBJ1-4; 8 nucleotides line up with TRBD1. CDR1 is SGHRS and CDR2 is YFSETQ in the germline V gene. Germline trimming cut 3 bases from V and 8 bases from J; bases unmatched to any gene: 3. The CDR3 consists of 13 residues. The CDR3 DNA reads TGCGCCAGCAGCTCGGCAGGGGGCGAAAAACTGTTTTTT. It codes for CASSSAGGEKLFF. Drawing the rest from reference TRBV5-1 and TRBJ1-4, the complete variable domain is KAGVTQTPRYLIKTRGQQVTLSCSPISGHRSVSWYQQTPGQGLQFLFEYFSETQRNKGNFPGRFSGRQFSNSRSEMNVSTLELGDSALYLCASSSAGGEKLFFGSGTQLSVL.

The genes are TRBV6-5 and TRBJ1-4; D call uncertain. Looked up from germline, CDR1 is MNHEY and CDR2 is SVGAGI. The CDR3 spans 13 residues. Trimming removed 2 bases at V and 10 bases at J, with 11 bases between. The CDR3 sequence is CASSYGGGGKLFF. The CDR3, as DNA: TGTGCCAGCAGTTACGGTGGCGGCGGAAAACTGTTTTTT.

The rearrangement links TRBV28 to TRBJ2-2; TRBD2 matches 10 bases. The CDR3 totals 19 residues. V lost 2 bases, J lost 1 base, and 10 bases stayed unmatched. Germline V gene lookup returns CDR1 MDHEN and CDR2 SYDVKM. CDR3 region: CASSLGGSGGYLNTGELFF. CDR3 coding DNA: TGTGCCAGCAGTTTAGGTGGTAGCGGGGGGTACTTGAACACCGGGGAGCTGTTTTTT.

This clone was recorded once. This chain joins TRBV5-1 and TRBJ1-2; 8 bases line up with TRBD1. Germline V gives CDR1 SGHRS, CDR2 YFSETQ. With 3 bases clipped from V and 1 base from J, the junction kept 5 bases outside the gene matches. CDR3 length: 15 amino acids. The CDR3 reads CASSSTGAINYGYTF. The CDR3 DNA reads as TGCGCCAGCAGCTCGACAGGGGCGATTAACTATGGCTACACCTTC. Looking up the rest from reference TRBV5-1 and TRBJ1-2 gives the full variable domain: KAGVTQTPRYLIKTRGQQVTLSCSPISGHRSVSWYQQTPGQGLQFLFEYFSETQRNKGNFPGRFSGRQFSNSRSEMNVSTLELGDSALYLCASSSTGAINYGYTFGSGTRLTVV.

The chain has TRBV7-8 and TRBJ2-7; TRBD2 matches at 9 bases. This CDR3 is built from 18 residues. CDR1 is SGHVS, CDR2 FQNEAQ, per germline. Trimming at V came to 4 bases and at J to 0 bases, leaving 13 bases not matched to a gene. CDR3 protein: CASSSPLRTSASSYEQYF. The CDR3 DNA follows: TGTGCCAGCAGCTCACCACTGCGGACTAGCGCGAGCTCCTACGAGCAGTACTTC.

A single count supports this clone. The chain is built from TRBV21-1 and TRBJ2-5; the tabulated D call, TRBD2, remains unverified against the DNA. TRBV21-1 has pseudogene status. The CDR3 totals 15 residues. The CDR3 protein is CASSTARGAQETQYF. For the CDR3, the DNA is TGTGCCAGCAGTACTGCGCGGGGGGCGCAAGAGACCCAGTACTTC.

V and J are TRBV4-3 and TRBJ1-6; possible D gene TRBD1, 5 bases. The V and J ends lost 0 bases and 6 bases respectively, with 9 bases between them. The CDR3 consists of 15 residues. Germline CDR1 reads LGHNA; CDR2 reads YSLEER. The CDR3 DNA sequence: TGCGCCAGCAGCCAAGATAGACAGCCTAATTCACCCCTCCACTTT. It codes for CASSQDRQPNSPLHF.

The rearrangement links TRBV30 to TRBJ2-2; 7 bases line up with TRBD1. Germline trimming cut 5 bases from V and 3 bases from J; bases unmatched to any gene: 3. The CDR3 is made up of 13 amino acids. CDR1 is GTSNPN, CDR2 SVGIG, per germline (reference sequence). The CDR3 nucleotides are TGTGCCTGGCTCGACAGGGACACCGGGGAGCTGTTTTTT. The encoded protein is CAWLDRDTGELFF.

The rearrangement uses TRBV4-3 and TRBJ2-2, with D possibly TRBD1 on 6 matching bases. The CDR3 runs to 16 residues. V dropped 1 base and J dropped 7 bases, with 16 bases sitting between them. In germline, CDR1 is LGHNA, CDR2 YSLEER. As DNA, the CDR3 is TGCGCCAGCAGCCAAGTGATACAGGGTGGGGGCGGGGAGCTGTTTTTT. It is translated as CASSQVIQGGGGELFF.

V usage is TRBV5-5 and J usage is TRBJ1-4, with 7 nucleotides matching TRBD1. Germline V gene lookup returns CDR1 SGHKS and CDR2 YYEKEE (reference sequence). J lost 8 bases, V lost 0 bases, and 7 bases had no gene match. The CDR3 consists of 15 residues. For the CDR3, the DNA is TGTGCCAGCAGCTTGGACCCACAGGGGTACGAAAAACTGTTTTTT. It encodes CASSLDPQGYEKLFF. The full variable domain, completed using reference TRBV5-5 and TRBJ1-4, is DAGVTQSPTHLIKTRGQQVTLRCSPISGHKSVSWYQQVLGQGPQFIFQYYEKEERGRGNFPDRFSARQFPNYSSELNVNALLLGDSALYLCASSLDPQGYEKLFFGSGTQLSVL.

The J gene is TRBJ2-3, the V gene TRBV29-1; D not certain. The CDR3 loop spans 11 amino acids. Per germline, CDR1 SQVTM and CDR2 ANQGSEA. The ends were cut back, 2 bases at V and 11 bases at J, with 11 bases in the middle. The CDR3 here is CSVELTGMQYF. DNA of the CDR3: TGCAGCGTTGAATTGACGGGTATGCAGTATTTT.